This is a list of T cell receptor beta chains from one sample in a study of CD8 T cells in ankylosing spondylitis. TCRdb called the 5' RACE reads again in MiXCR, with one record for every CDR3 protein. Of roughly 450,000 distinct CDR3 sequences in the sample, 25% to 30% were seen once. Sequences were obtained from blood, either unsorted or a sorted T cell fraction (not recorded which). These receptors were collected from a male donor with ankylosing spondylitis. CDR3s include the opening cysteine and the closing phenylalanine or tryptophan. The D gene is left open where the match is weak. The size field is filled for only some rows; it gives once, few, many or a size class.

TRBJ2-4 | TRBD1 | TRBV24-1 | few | CATSDVRTGGDIQYF | TGTGCCACCAGTGATGTACGGACAGGGGGAGACATTCAGTACTTC
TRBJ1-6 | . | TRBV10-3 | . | CAISEAISQGNSPLHF | TGTGCCATCAGTGAGGCAATAAGTCAGGGGAATTCACCCCTCCACTTT
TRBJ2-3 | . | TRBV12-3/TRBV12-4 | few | CASSFGSDTQYF | TGTGCCAGCAGTTTTGGCTCAGATACGCAGTATTTT
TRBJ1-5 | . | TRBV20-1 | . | CSASAQGNQPQHF | TGCAGTGCTAGTGCTCAGGGAAATCAGCCCCAGCATTTT
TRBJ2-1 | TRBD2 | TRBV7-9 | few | CASSLTIGLAGDNEQFF | TGTGCCAGCAGCCTCACTATTGGACTAGCGGGAGACAATGAGCAGTTCTTC
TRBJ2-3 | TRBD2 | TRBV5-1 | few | CASSLGGLAGGLTDTQYF | TGCGCCAGCAGCTTGGGTGGACTAGCGGGAGGCCTCACAGATACGCAGTATTTT
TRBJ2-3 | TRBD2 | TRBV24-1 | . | CATAGGSMTDTQYF | TGTGCCACGGCGGGCGGGAGTATGACAGATACGCAGTATTTT
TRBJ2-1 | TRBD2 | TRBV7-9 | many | CASRLAADNEQFF | TGTGCCAGCAGACTAGCGGCCGACAATGAGCAGTTCTTC
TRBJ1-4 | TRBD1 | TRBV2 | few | CASTQAFGTGLEKLFF | TGTGCCAGCACCCAAGCTTTTGGGACAGGGCTTGAAAAACTGTTTTTT
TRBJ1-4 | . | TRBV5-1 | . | CASSCPMPKQGNNEKLFF | TGCGCCAGCAGCTGCCCGATGCCGAAGCAGGGGAATAATGAAAAACTGTTTTTT
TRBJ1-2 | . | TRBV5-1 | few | CASSRDIGGYGYTF | TGCGCCAGTTCTCGGGACATAGGAGGCTATGGCTACACCTTC
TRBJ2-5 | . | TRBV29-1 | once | CSVVGRGGETQYF | TGCAGCGTTGTGGGCAGGGGAGGGGAGACCCAGTACTTC
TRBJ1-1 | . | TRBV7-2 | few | CASLNSPGNTEAFF | TGTGCCAGCCTCAACAGTCCGGGTAACACTGAAGCTTTCTTT
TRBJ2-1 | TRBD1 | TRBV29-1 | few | CSARDRGRDEQFF | TGCAGCGCAAGGGACAGGGGTAGGGATGAGCAGTTCTTC
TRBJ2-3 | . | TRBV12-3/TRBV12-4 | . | CASQDLRLTDTQYF | TGTGCCAGTCAGGACCTCCGACTCACAGATACGCAGTATTTT
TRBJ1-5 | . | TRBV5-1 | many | CASSLGVESNQPQHF | TGCGCCAGCAGCTTAGGGGTCGAGAGCAATCAGCCCCAGCATTTT
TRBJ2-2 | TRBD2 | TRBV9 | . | CASSERGLADANTGELFF | TGTGCCAGCAGCGAGCGAGGACTAGCGGACGCGAACACCGGGGAGCTGTTTTTT
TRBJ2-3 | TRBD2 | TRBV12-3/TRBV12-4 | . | CASSPGTSGRFPRTDTQYF | TGTGCCAGCAGTCCCGGGACTAGCGGGAGGTTTCCGAGGACAGATACGCAGTATTTT